This T cell receptor (beta chain) was captured in a study of T cells in localized non-small cell lung cancer. The repertoire was sequenced with immunoSEQ multiplex PCR; TCRdb's copy has only in-frame clones and lacks some. This sample has 45,000 to 55,000 clones, with approximately 90% found just once. Per the germline V gene, CDR1 is MDHEN and CDR2 is SYDVKM. The CDR3 has 15 amino acids. V lost 6 bases, J lost 1 base, and 15 bases lay in between. The specimen was peripheral blood, collected before any cancer treatment. The chain carries TRBV28 and TRBJ2-5, with D maybe TRBD2 (6 bases). This TCR came from a male donor older than 55 with stage III squamous cell lung carcinoma. As DNA, the CDR3 is TGTGCCAGCAGGCGCGGGGCGGGTTTCCAAGAGACCCAGTACTTC. This codes for CASRRGAGFQETQYF.